The rows below give T cell receptor beta chains drawn from one sample of a study of T cell repertoires in cytomegalovirus infection. Using its own MiXCR run on the reads, TCRdb lists one record per CDR3 protein. The sample carries under 200,000 distinct CDR3 sequences, roughly 9% recorded once. Specimen: PBMCs. These receptor sequences come from a human donor in good health (CMV status not recorded). Some clones in this sample may be carry-over from other donors' samples. Both conserved end residues are part of each CDR3. The D gene is left open where the match is weak. Size is omitted from some rows. Given values are once, few, many or a class for expanded clones.

CDR3nt | CDR3aa | d_gene | v_gene | abundance | j_gene
TGTGCCAGCAGTTACGGGCCAAACCTTCAGGCCCAGCATTTT | CASSYGPNLQAQHF | - | TRBV6-2/TRBV6-3 | many | TRBJ1-5
TGTGCCAGCAGCCAAGCGGACAGGGCCTATGGCTACACCTTC | CASSQADRAYGYTF | TRBD1 | TRBV7-2 | many | TRBJ1-2
TGTGCCAGCAGCCAGGGACAAGCCTACGAGCAGTACTTC | CASSQGQAYEQYF | - | TRBV11-3 | - | TRBJ2-7
TGTGCCAGCAAAGGGCAGATGAACACTGAAGCTTTCTTT | CASKGQMNTEAFF | - | TRBV5-5 | - | TRBJ1-1
TGTGCCAGCAGCACAGGACTAGCGGGGGACGCAGATACGCAGTATTTT | CASSTGLAGDADTQYF | TRBD2 | TRBV5-4 | few | TRBJ2-3
TGTGCCAGCAGCTTAGGCACAGATACGCAGTATTTT | CASSLGTDTQYF | - | TRBV7-2 | many | TRBJ2-3
TGCGCCAGCAGTCAAAACGGGATACAGGGGTTAGCCAAAAACATTCAGTACTTC | CASSQNGIQGLAKNIQYF | TRBD1 | TRBV23-1 | - | TRBJ2-4
TGTGCCAGCAGTTATCACATATCGATCACTGAAGCTTTCTTT | CASSYHISITEAFF | - | TRBV6-2/TRBV6-3 | many | TRBJ1-1
TGTGCCAGCAGGGGGGGGGAGGCCGGGACCTACGAGCAGTACTTC | CASRGGEAGTYEQYF | TRBD2 | TRBV28 | few | TRBJ2-7
TGTGCCAGCAGCTTCCAGACAGGGGATACCTACGAGCAGTACTTC | CASSFQTGDTYEQYF | TRBD1 | TRBV7-2 | many | TRBJ2-7
TGTGCCAGCAGCAAAGACAGAGGTCCTGATCAGCCCCAGCATTTT | CASSKDRGPDQPQHF | - | TRBV7-8 | - | TRBJ1-5
TGTGCCAGCAGCTTAGTTGGGGGTGCGAACACTGAAGCTTTCTTT | CASSLVGGANTEAFF | - | TRBV7-6 | many | TRBJ1-1
TGTGCCAGCAGCGACAGGGGGCTGGCCAAAAACATTCAGTACTTC | CASSDRGLAKNIQYF | TRBD1 | TRBV6-2/TRBV6-3 | many | TRBJ2-4
TGTGCTAGTGGTTTGACGGGGAGCCCTCAAGAGACCCAGTACTTC | CASGLTGSPQETQYF | - | TRBV12-5 | many | TRBJ2-5
TGTGCCAGCAGTCTAAGAGTTACAGGGGGTGTCTACGAGCAGTACTTC | CASSLRVTGGVYEQYF | TRBD1 | TRBV6-2/TRBV6-3 | many | TRBJ2-7
TGTGCCAGCAGCTCCCATGTTGGGGATACGCAGTATTTT | CASSSHVGDTQYF | - | TRBV7-2 | many | TRBJ2-3
TGTGCCAGCAGAACCTCTAGCGGGAGGGGCCTAGCCAAAAACATTCAGTACTTC | CASRTSSGRGLAKNIQYF | TRBD2 | TRBV28 | - | TRBJ2-4
TGTGCCAGCAGCACCGGGACTAGCGGGAGGACGAAGACCCAGTACTTC | CASSTGTSGRTKTQYF | TRBD2 | TRBV7-6 | many | TRBJ2-5
TGTGCCAGCGGGAGCGGGGGGACCACCCAGTACTTC | CASGSGGTTQYF | TRBD2 | TRBV6-2/TRBV6-3 | many | TRBJ2-5
TGTGCTAGCAGCCCCGGGACAGGGAGTACCAACGTCCTGACTTTC | CASSPGTGSTNVLTF | TRBD1 | TRBV7-7 | many | TRBJ2-6
TGCAGTGCTAGAGGGACAGGGGTGGAGACCCAGTACTTC | CSARGTGVETQYF | TRBD1 | TRBV20-1 | - | TRBJ2-5
TGTGCCATCAGTGTTTCAGGGGCCGGGGATCACGAGCAGTACTTC | CAISVSGAGDHEQYF | - | TRBV10-3 | - | TRBJ2-7
TGTGCCAGTAGTTTAAGACAGGCCGGGCAGCCCCAGCATTTT | CASSLRQAGQPQHF | - | TRBV19 | many | TRBJ1-5
TGCAGTGCCCTACTAGCGGGAGAGGAGACCCAGTACTTC | CSALLAGEETQYF | TRBD2 | TRBV20-1 | few | TRBJ2-5
TGTGCCAGCAGTTTTCTGACAGACTATGGCTACACCTTC | CASSFLTDYGYTF | - | TRBV28 | many | TRBJ1-2
TGTGCCAGCAGCTCGCTTACAGCGAACACTGAAGCTTTCTTT | CASSSLTANTEAFF | - | TRBV11-2 | - | TRBJ1-1